This T cell receptor beta chain was identified in a study of neurological immune-mediated disorders. TCRdb re-derived calls from the 5' RACE reads in MiXCR, one entry per CDR3 protein. The sample shows about 27,000 distinct CDR3 sequences, roughly 21% of them seen only once. This clonotype was recorded many times. Sequenced sample: PBMCs. The TCR sequence derives from a woman aged 60-75 years in good health.

This chain's CDR3 is CASSLRSEQYF. The CDR3 DNA sequence: TGTGCCAGCAGCTTGAGGAGTGAGCAGTACTTC. V and J are TRBV7-9 and TRBJ2-7; D gene unclear. CDR3 length equals 11 residues. The germline V gene has CDR1 SEHNR and CDR2 FQNEAQ (reference sequence). V lost 3 bases to trimming and J lost 7 bases, with 7 bases between them.